The 16 T cell receptor beta chains reported below all come from one sample, sequenced in a study of blood T cell repertoires in COVID-19. Assay: immunoSEQ multiplex PCR; the TCRdb copy retains only in-frame clones and omits some. Here the sample spans about 150,000 clones, approximately 88% being singletons. The sequenced sample was peripheral blood. The receptor set was obtained from an older woman with acute or convalescent COVID-19.

V usage is TRBV7-2 and J usage is TRBJ2-1, with D possibly TRBD1 on 6 matching bases. V was trimmed by 7 bases and J by 2 bases, leaving 18 bases between them. This CDR3 spans 16 amino acids. Looked up from germline, CDR1 is SGHTA and CDR2 is FQGNSA. The DNA of the CDR3 is TGTGCCAGCACCGACCTCAGGGGTAGGACCTACAATGAGCAGTTCTTC. Translating gives CASTDLRGRTYNEQFF.

This clone was observed a few times. V usage is TRBV2 and J usage is TRBJ1-6; no firm D call. Looked up from germline, CDR1 is SNHLY and CDR2 is FYNNEI. The CDR3 runs to 15 residues. Trimming pared 4 bases from V and 0 bases from J, leaving 7 bases between. As DNA, the CDR3 is TGTGCCAGCAGTGGCGATAGCTCCTATAATTCACCCCTCCACTTT. Protein sequence: CASSGDSSYNSPLHF.

The table lists this clone with a count of one. V usage is TRBV5-6 and J usage is TRBJ2-5, with 11 bases fitting TRBD2. The trim removed 9 bases at V and 5 bases at J, leaving 9 bases unmatched. The CDR3 covers 14 residues. Germline loops: CDR1 SGHDT, CDR2 YYEEEE. The CDR3 nucleotides are TGTGCCATATCCTTAGCGGGGGGGCCTGAGACCCAGTACTTC. Protein sequence: CAISLAGGPETQYF.

The V and J genes are TRBV5-6 and TRBJ1-4; possibly TRBD1 for D (6 bases). The CDR3 runs 16 residues. The V and J ends lost 0 bases and 7 bases respectively, with 16 bases between them. Germline V gene sequence: CDR1 SGHDT, CDR2 YYEEEE. The DNA for the CDR3 is TGTGCCAGCAGCTTGGACGGGGGGCGCGGGACTGAAAAACTGTTTTTT. Encoded protein: CASSLDGGRGTEKLFF.

V gene TRBV10-3 combines with J gene TRBJ1-5; D is uncertain. Trimming shortened V by 4 bases and J by 11 bases, and 9 bases separated the two germline ends. Germline V lookup: CDR1 ENHRY, CDR2 SYGVKD. CDR3 length: 11 residues. The CDR3 region has the DNA TGTGCCATCAGTGGTGGAGGGACCCAGCATTTT. Residues: CAISGGGTQHF.

The chain joins TRBV7-6 to TRBJ2-5; 11 bases line up with TRBD2. The CDR3 sequence is 20 residues long. The V gene end was trimmed by 5 bases and the J gene end by 2 bases; junction bases not matched to a gene: 19. Germline V gene sequence: CDR1 SGHVS, CDR2 FNYEAQ. The CDR3 coding sequence is TGTGCCAGCAGCCCCGTGAGACTAGCGGGGACTTCCCCGGGGCAAGAGACCCAGTACTTC. The encoded protein is CASSPVRLAGTSPGQETQYF.

This rearrangement joins TRBV7-2 to TRBJ1-1; D uncertain. The CDR3 loop spans 13 amino acids. Germline CDR1 and CDR2: SGHTA and FQGNSA. Trimming pared 6 bases from V and 2 bases from J, leaving 10 bases between. This CDR3 reads CASRREGNTEAFF. DNA of the CDR3: TGTGCCAGCAGGAGAGAGGGAAACACTGAAGCTTTCTTT.

Details on this clone: An end of the junction does not agree with germline; a read error may underlie this. The gene calls are TRBV27 and TRBJ1-2, with D hard to call. This CDR3 has 8 amino acids. Germline CDR1 reads MNHEY; CDR2 reads SMNVEV (reference sequence). The CDR3 is CASSTRGF. The DNA for the CDR3 is TGTGCCAGCAGTACCCGGGGCTTC.

This clone has just a few counts. The rearrangement links TRBV27 to TRBJ2-2, with TRBD2 identical over 12 bases. Trimming took 5 bases from V and 6 from J; bases not matched to a gene: 4. Germline V lookup: CDR1 MNHEY, CDR2 SMNVEV (reference sequence). This CDR3 is 15 amino acids long. The CDR3 nucleotides are TGTGCCAGCAGTCCCCTAGCGGGGGGGCCCGGGGAGCTGTTTTTT. Residues: CASSPLAGGPGELFF.

The chain has TRBV30 and TRBJ1-4; 9 nucleotides align to TRBD1. V was pared by 2 bases and J by 6 bases, with 1 base of the junction left unmatched. CDR1 is GTSNPN and CDR2 is SVGIG in the germline V gene (reference sequence). This CDR3 is built from 13 residues. The CDR3 DNA reads as TGTGCCTGGAGTAGGGACAGGGATGAAAAACTGTTTTTT. Its protein product is CAWSRDRDEKLFF.

This clone was recorded a few times. This chain joins TRBV6-5 and TRBJ1-2; D is possibly TRBD1 (5 bases). Germline lookup yields CDR1 MNHEY and CDR2 SVGAGI. Trimming removed 4 bases at V and 6 bases at J, with 15 bases between. This CDR3 region has 14 residues. In DNA form, the CDR3 reads TGTGCCAGCAGTTCGCAGGCAGGGTGGGATGGCTACACCTTC. Amino acid sequence: CASSSQAGWDGYTF.

This clone has only one observation. The CDR3 sequence: CASSLARGQPQHF. The CDR3 DNA reads TGTGCCAGCAGCTTAGCGCGCGGACAGCCCCAGCATTTT. V gene TRBV7-2 combines with J gene TRBJ1-5; D gene ambiguous. CDR1 SGHTA and CDR2 FQGNSA come from the germline V gene. The V end was cut by 0 bases, the J end by 7 bases, with 7 bases between. The CDR3 covers 13 residues. Looking up the rest from reference TRBV7-2 and TRBJ1-5 gives the full variable domain: GAGVSQSPSNKVTEKGKDVELRCDPISGHTALYWYRQSLGQGLEFLIYFQGNSAPDKSGLPSDRFSAERTGGSVSTLTIQRTQQEDSAVYLCASSLARGQPQHFGDGTRLSIL.

This chain connects TRBV28 to TRBJ2-5; 8 bases map to TRBD1. Germline trimming cut 5 bases from V and 4 bases from J; bases unmatched to any gene: 6. The length of the CDR3 is 14 residues. Germline-derived CDR1 and CDR2 are MDHEN and SYDVKM. CDR3 nucleotide sequence: TGTGCCAGCAGTCCAGGGGACAGGCGAGAGACCCAGTACTTC. This translates into CASSPGDRRETQYF. The entire variable domain, with the rest obtained from reference TRBV28 and TRBJ2-5, is as follows: DVKVTQSSRYLVKRTGEKVFLECVQDMDHENMFWYRQDPGLGLRLIYFSYDVKMKEKGDIPEGYSVSREKKERFSLILESASTNQTSMYLCASSPGDRRETQYFGPGTRLLVL.

The gene calls are TRBV7-3 and TRBJ2-2, with 8 bases matching TRBD1. Trimming took 5 bases from V and 0 from J; bases not matched to a gene: 2. This CDR3 is built from 15 residues. From germline, CDR1 is SGHTA and CDR2 FQGTGA. In DNA form, the CDR3 reads TGTGCCAGCAGCCAGGGACAGGCGAACACCGGGGAGCTGTTTTTT. Amino acid sequence: CASSQGQANTGELFF.

The chain joins TRBV24-1 to TRBJ1-5; D is ambiguous. This CDR3 contains 15 residues. Germline V gives CDR1 KGHDR, CDR2 SFDVKD. Between the trimmed V and J ends, which lost 0 bases and 2 bases, there was a span of 7 bases. The CDR3 coding sequence is TGTGCCACCAGTGATTTGCGGCAGGGCAATCAGCCCCAGCATTTT. Translated, it gives CATSDLRQGNQPQHF.

This clone appeared a few times. The chain recombines TRBV29-1 with TRBJ1-4, with a tentative D call TRBD1 (5 bases). This CDR3 comprises 15 residues. The V end was cut by 5 bases, the J end by 4 bases, with 17 bases between. Germline V gene lookup returns CDR1 SQVTM and CDR2 ANQGSEA. The CDR3 reads CSVHGSGDFNEKLFF. The DNA of the CDR3 is TGCAGCGTTCATGGGTCCGGGGACTTTAATGAAAAACTGTTTTTT. The full variable domain, rest sourced from reference TRBV29-1 and TRBJ1-4, is SAVISQKPSRDICQRGTSLTIQCQVDSQVTMMFWYRQQPGQSLTLIATANQGSEATYESGFVIDKFPISRPNLTFSTLTVSNMSPEDSSIYLCSVHGSGDFNEKLFFGSGTQLSVL.